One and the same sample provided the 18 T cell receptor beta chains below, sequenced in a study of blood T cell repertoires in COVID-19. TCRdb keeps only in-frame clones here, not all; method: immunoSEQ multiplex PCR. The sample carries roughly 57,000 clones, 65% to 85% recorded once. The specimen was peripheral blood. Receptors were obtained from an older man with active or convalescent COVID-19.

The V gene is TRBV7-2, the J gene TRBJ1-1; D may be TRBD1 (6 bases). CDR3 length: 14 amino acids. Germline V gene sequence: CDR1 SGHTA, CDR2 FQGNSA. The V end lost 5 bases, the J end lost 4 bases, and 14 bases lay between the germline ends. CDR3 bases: TGTGCCAGCAGCATCTACAGGGTTGGCACTGAAGCTTTCTTT. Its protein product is CASSIYRVGTEAFF.

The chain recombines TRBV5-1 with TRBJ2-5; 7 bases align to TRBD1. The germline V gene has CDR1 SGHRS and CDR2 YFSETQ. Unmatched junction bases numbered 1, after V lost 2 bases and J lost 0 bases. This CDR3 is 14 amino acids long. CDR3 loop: CASSLQGYQETQYF. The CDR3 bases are TGCGCCAGCAGCTTACAGGGGTACCAAGAGACCCAGTACTTC.

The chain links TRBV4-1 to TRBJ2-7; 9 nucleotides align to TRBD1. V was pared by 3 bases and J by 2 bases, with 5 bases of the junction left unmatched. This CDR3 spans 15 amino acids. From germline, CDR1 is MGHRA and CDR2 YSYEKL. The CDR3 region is CASSHSGTGPYEQYF. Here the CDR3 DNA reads TGCGCCAGCAGCCACTCCGGGACAGGGCCCTACGAGCAGTACTTC.

The CDR3 DNA reads as TGTGCCAGCAGTTTATCACGGACAGTCAACACTGAAGCTTTCTTT. Its protein product is CASSLSRTVNTEAFF. The chain employs TRBV27 and TRBJ1-1; D may be TRBD1 (6 bases). V gave up 0 bases and J gave up 2 bases, with 10 bases separating them. From germline, CDR1 is MNHEY and CDR2 SMNVEV (reference sequence). This CDR3 is 15 amino acids long.

The CDR3 bases are TGTGCCAGCAGCCGTGGACAGGGCGGGGATGGCTACACCTTC. It is translated as CASSRGQGGDGYTF. The chain couples TRBV7-2 to TRBJ1-2; the match to TRBD1 covers 8 bases. V shed 5 bases and J 6 bases; nucleotides not matched to a gene: 8. Per germline, CDR1 SGHTA and CDR2 FQGNSA. This CDR3 is built from 14 residues.

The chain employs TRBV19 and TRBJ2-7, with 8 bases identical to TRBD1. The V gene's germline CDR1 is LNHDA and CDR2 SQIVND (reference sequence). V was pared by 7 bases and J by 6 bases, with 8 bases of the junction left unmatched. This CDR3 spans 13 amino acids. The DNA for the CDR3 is TGTGCCAGTACCGAGACAGGGGAGTCCGAGCAGTACTTC. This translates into CASTETGESEQYF.

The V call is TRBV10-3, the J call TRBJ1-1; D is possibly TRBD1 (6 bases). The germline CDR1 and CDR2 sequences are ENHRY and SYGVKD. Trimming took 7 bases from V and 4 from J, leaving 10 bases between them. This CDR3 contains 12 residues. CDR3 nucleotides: TGTGCCATCAAGGGGGTTACCACTGAAGCTTTCTTT. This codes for CAIKGVTTEAFF.

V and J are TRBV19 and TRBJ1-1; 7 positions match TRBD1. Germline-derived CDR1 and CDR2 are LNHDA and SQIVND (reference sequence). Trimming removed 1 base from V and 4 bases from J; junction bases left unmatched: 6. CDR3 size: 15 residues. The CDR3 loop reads CASSIAQGGRTEAFF. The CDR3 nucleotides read TGTGCCAGTAGTATAGCTCAGGGGGGTCGCACTGAAGCTTTCTTT.

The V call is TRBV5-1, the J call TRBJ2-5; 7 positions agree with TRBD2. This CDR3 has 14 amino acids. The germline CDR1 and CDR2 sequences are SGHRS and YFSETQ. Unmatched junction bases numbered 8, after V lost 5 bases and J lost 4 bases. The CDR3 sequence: CASSWGRGRETQYF. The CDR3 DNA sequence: TGCGCCAGCAGTTGGGGGAGGGGTAGAGAGACCCAGTACTTC.

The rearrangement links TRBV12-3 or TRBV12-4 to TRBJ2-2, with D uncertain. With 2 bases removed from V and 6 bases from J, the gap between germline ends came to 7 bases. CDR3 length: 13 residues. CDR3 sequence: CASSLTSAGELFF. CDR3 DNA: TGTGCCAGCAGTTTAACATCTGCCGGGGAGCTGTTTTTT.

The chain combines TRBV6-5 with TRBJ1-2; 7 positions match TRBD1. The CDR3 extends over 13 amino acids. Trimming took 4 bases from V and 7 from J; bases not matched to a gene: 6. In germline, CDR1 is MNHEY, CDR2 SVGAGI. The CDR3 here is CASSSQGYSGYTF. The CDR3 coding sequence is TGTGCCAGCAGTTCACAGGGGTACTCTGGCTACACCTTC.

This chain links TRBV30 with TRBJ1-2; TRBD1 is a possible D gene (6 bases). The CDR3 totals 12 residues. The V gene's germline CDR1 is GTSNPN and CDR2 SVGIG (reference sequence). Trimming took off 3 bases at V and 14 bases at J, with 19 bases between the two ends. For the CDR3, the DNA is TGTGCCTGGAGCGCACTGGACAGTGGAAAAACCTTC. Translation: CAWSALDSGKTF.

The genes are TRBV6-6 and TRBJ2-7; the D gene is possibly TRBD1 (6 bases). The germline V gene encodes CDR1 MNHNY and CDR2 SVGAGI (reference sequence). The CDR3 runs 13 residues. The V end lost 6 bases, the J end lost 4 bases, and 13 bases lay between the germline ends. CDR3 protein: CASREGGTYEQYF. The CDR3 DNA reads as TGTGCCAGCAGGGAAGGGGGAACTTACGAGCAGTACTTC.

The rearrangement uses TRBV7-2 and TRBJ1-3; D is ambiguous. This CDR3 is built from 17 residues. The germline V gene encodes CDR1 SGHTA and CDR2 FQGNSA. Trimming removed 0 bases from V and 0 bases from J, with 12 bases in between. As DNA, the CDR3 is TGTGCCAGCAGCTTAGCGCTTGGAGGAATCTCTGGAAACACCATATATTTT. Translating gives CASSLALGGISGNTIYF.

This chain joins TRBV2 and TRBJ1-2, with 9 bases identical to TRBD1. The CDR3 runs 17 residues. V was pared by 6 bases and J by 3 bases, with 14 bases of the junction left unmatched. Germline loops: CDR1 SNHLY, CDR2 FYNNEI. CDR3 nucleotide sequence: TGTGCCAGCAGGAGCCGGGGACAGGGAGTCGTCGACTATGGCTACACCTTC. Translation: CASRSRGQGVVDYGYTF.

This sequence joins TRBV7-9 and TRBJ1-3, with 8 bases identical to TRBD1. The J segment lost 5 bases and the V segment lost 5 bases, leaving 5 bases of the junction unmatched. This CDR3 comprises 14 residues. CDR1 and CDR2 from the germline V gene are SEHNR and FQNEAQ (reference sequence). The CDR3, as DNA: TGTGCCAGCAGCATCGGACAGGGAAGAAACACCATATATTTT. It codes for CASSIGQGRNTIYF.

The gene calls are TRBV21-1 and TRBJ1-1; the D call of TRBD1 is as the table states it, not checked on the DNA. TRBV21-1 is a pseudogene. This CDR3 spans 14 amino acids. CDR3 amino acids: CASSSRDREYEAFF. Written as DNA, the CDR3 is TGTGCCAGCAGCTCCCGGGACAGGGAATATGAAGCTTTCTTT.

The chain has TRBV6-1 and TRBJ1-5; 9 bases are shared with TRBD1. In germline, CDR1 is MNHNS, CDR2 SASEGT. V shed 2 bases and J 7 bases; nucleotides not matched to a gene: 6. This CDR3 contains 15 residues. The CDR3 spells CASSESTGGWQPQHF. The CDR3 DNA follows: TGTGCCAGCAGTGAATCAACAGGGGGCTGGCAGCCCCAGCATTTT.